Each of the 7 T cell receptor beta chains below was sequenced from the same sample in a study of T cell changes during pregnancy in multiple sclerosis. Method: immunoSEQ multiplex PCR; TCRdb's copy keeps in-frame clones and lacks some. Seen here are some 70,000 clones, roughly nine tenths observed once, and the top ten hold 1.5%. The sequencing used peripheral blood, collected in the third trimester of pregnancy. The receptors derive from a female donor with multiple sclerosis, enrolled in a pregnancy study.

Here the CDR3 DNA reads TGCGCCAGCAGCCAAGACCTGACAGGAGATCAGCCCCAGCATTTT. This sequence encodes CASSQDLTGDQPQHF. The chain recombines TRBV4-3 with TRBJ1-5; tentative D call: TRBD1 (6 bases). Germline CDR1 and CDR2: LGHNA and YSLEER. Trimming cost V 0 bases and J 5 bases, with 11 bases left between them. The CDR3 consists of 15 residues.

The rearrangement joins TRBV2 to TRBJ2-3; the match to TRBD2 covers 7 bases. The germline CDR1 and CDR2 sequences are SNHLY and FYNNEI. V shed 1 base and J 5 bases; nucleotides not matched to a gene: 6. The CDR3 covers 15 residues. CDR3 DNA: TGTGCCAGCAGTGAAGGGGAGCGGGGAATAGATACGCAGTATTTT. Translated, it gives CASSEGERGIDTQYF.

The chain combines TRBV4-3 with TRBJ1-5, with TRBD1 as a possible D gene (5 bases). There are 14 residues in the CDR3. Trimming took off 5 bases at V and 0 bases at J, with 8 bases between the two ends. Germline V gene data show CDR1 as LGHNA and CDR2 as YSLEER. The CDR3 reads CASSSDISNQPQHF. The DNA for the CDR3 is TGCGCCAGCAGCTCGGACATTAGCAATCAGCCCCAGCATTTT.

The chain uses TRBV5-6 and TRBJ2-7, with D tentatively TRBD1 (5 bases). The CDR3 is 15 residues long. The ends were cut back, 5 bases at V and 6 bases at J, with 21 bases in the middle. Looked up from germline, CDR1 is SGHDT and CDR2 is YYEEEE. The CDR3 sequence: CASSRDSFIRSEQYF. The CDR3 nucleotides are TGTGCCAGCAGTCGTGACAGTTTCATACGCTCCGAGCAGTACTTC.

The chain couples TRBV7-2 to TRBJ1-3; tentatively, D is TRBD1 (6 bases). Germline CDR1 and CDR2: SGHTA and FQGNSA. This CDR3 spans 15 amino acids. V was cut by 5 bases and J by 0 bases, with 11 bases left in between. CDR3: CASSPGGGSGNTIYF. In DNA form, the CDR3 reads TGTGCCAGCAGCCCGGGAGGGGGCTCTGGAAACACCATATATTTT.

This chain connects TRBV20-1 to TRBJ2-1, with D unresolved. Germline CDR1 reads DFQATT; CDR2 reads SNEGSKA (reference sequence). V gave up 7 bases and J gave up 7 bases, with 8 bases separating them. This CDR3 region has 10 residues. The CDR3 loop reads CSVVRNEQFF. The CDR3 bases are TGCAGTGTTGTGAGAAATGAGCAGTTCTTC.

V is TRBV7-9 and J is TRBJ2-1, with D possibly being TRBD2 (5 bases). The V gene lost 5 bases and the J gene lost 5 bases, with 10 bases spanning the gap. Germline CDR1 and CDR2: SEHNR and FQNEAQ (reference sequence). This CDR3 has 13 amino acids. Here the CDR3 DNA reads TGTGCCAGCAGCCCTTTCGGGGACAATGAGCAGTTCTTC. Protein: CASSPFGDNEQFF.